This T cell receptor beta chain was captured in a study of long-term antiretroviral therapy in people with HIV. In germline, CDR1 is SGHKS, CDR2 YYEKEE (reference sequence). The CDR3 sequence is 15 residues long. The ends were cut back, 1 base at V and 5 bases at J, with 15 bases in the middle. The authors ran the immunoSEQ assay, v3.0, at survey level. TCRdb's table, derived via immunoSEQ multiplex PCR, lists solely in-frame clones and lacks some. The top ten hold 5% to 6.5% of the sample, which has around 25,000 clones, 81% seen once. Specimen: unsorted PBMCs, collected 4.4 years after starting antiretroviral therapy. The rearrangement links TRBV5-5 to TRBJ1-1; possible D gene TRBD1, 5 bases. The clonotype was recovered from a man younger than 40 with HIV. CDR3 DNA: TGTGCCAGCAGCTTGTTTATAGGGGCCGAGACTGAAGCTTTCTTT. It yields the protein CASSLFIGAETEAFF.